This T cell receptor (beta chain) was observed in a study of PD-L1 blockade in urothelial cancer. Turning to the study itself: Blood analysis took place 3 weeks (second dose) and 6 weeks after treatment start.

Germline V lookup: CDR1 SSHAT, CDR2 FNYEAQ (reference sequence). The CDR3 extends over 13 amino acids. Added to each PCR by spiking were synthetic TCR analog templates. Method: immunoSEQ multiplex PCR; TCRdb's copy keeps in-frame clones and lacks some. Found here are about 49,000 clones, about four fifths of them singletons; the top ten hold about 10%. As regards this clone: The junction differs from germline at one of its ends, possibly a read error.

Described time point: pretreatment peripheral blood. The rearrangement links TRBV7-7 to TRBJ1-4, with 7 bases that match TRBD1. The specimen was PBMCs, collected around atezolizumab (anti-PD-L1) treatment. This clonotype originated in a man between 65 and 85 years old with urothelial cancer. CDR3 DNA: TGTGCTAGCAGCTCAGGGACAGACGAAAAACTGTTTTTT. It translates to CASSSGTDEKLFF.